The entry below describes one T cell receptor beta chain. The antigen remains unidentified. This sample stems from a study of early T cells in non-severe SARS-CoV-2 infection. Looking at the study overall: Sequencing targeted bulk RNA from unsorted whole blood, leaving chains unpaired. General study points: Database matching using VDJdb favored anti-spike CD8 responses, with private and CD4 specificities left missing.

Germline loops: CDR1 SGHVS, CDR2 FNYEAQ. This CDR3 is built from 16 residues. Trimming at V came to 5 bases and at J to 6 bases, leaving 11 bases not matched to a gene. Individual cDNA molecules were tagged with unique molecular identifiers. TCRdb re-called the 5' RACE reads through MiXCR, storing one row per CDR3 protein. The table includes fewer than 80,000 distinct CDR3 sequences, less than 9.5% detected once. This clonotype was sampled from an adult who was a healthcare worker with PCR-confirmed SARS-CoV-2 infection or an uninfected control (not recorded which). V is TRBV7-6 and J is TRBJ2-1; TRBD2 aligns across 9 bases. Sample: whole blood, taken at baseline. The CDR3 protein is CASSLQTSGGLNEQFF. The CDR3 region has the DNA TGTGCCAGCAGCCTACAGACTAGCGGAGGCCTCAATGAGCAGTTCTTC.